This T cell receptor (beta chain) is drawn from a study of blood T cell repertoires in COVID-19. On the study more broadly: Some COVID-19 samples were acute and others convalescent; all came from the United States, Italy and Spain.

Only one count was recorded for this clone. The data were produced by immunoSEQ multiplex PCR, yet TCRdb's version contains in-frame clones alone and is incomplete. The sample consists of roughly 250,000 clones, approximately 84% of them appearing once. The CDR3 consists of 11 residues. In germline, CDR1 is SQVTM, CDR2 ANQGSEA. Trimming removed 7 bases from V and 5 bases from J, with 12 bases in between. Sequences were obtained from PBMCs or T cells enriched from blood (not recorded which). This chain links TRBV29-1 with TRBJ2-7, with D possibly TRBD2 on 5 matching bases. This sequence originates from a woman aged 40 to 49 with acute COVID-19. The CDR3, as DNA: TGCAGCGGAGGAGGTTCCGACGAGCAGTACTTC. This codes for CSGGGSDEQYF.